This T cell receptor beta chain was recovered during a study of blood T cell repertoires in COVID-19. Turning to the study itself: COVID-19 samples collected from the United States, Italy and Spain covered acute and convalescent phases. T cells, B-cell-depleted T cells, or PBMCs provided the cDNA or gDNA that served as material.

Germline CDR1 and CDR2: SGHTA and FQGNSA. The ends were cut back, 5 bases at V and 10 bases at J, with 20 bases in the middle. The CDR3 runs to 14 residues. Original processing notes: Amplifying reference gene primers gave estimates of nucleated cell counts. Measured with immunoSEQ multiplex PCR; TCRdb has only the in-frame clones, and not every one. V and J calls and clone size are as listed in that table; D and trimming were resolved from the DNA. This table has roughly 330,000 clones, around 88% appearing once. The source is a woman in her fifties or sixties with acute or convalescent COVID-19. The rearrangement links TRBV7-2 to TRBJ1-1; maybe TRBD1 (6 bases). The specimen sequenced was peripheral blood. CDR3 sequence (DNA): TGTGCCAGCAGCGGGTGGACAGTGGAAGAGGGAGCTTTCTTT. Its translation: CASSGWTVEEGAFF.